Sequencing of this TCR beta chain was carried out in a study of blood T cells in healthy people across ages. Only a few counts were recorded for this clonotype. The second PCR ran roughly 7 to 12 cycles with a sample-barcoded 5' primer and J-beta primers. Every cDNA molecule carried a tag from a template-switch adaptor bearing 12 random nucleotides. A single record per CDR3 protein comes from TCRdb applying MiXCR to the 5' RACE reads. This sample yields roughly 680,000 distinct CDR3 sequences, of which roughly half are seen a single time; roughly 13% belongs to the top ten. V was cut by 0 bases and J by 2 bases, with 8 bases left in between. CDR1 and CDR2 from the germline V gene are SGHRS and YFSETQ. CDR3 length equals 14 residues.

Sequenced material: blood. V gene TRBV5-1 combines with J gene TRBJ2-5; no reliable D call. The sequence came from a woman at least 80 years old in good health. The CDR3 region is CASSLERSQETQYF. CDR3 DNA: TGCGCCAGCAGCTTGGAACGCTCGCAAGAGACCCAGTACTTC.